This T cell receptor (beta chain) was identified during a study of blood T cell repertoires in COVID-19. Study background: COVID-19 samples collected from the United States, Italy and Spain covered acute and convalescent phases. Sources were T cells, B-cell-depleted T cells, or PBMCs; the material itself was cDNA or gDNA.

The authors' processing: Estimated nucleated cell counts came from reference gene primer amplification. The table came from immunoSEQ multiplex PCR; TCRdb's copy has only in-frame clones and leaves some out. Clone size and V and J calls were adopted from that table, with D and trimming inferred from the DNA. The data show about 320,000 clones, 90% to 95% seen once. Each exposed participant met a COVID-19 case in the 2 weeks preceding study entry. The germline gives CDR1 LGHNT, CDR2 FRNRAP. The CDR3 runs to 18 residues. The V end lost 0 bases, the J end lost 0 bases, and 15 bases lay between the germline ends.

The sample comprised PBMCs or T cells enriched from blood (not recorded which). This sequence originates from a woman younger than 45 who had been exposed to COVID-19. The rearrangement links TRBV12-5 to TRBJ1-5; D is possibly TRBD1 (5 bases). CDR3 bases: TGTGCTAGTGGTTTGGTACCCCCGGGGGGGAGTAGCAATCAGCCCCAGCATTTT. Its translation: CASGLVPPGGSSNQPQHF.